The 2 T cell receptor beta chains in this list originate from one sample, sequenced in a study of blood T cell repertoires in COVID-19. Clones were read by immunoSEQ multiplex PCR, and TCRdb kept only the in-frame ones, dropping some. The data hold about 170,000 clones, with approximately 84% observed a single time. Sequences were obtained from peripheral blood. These receptors were taken from a man aged 35 to 55 who had recovered from COVID-19.

The V call is TRBV6-5, the J call TRBJ1-1; D is uncertain. V gave up 2 bases and J gave up 2 bases, with 12 bases separating them. The CDR3 is 15 residues long. The germline gives CDR1 MNHEY, CDR2 SVGAGI. Here the CDR3 reads CASSYPVSTNTEAFF. CDR3 nucleotide sequence: TGTGCCAGCAGTTACCCCGTCAGTACCAACACTGAAGCTTTCTTT.

V is TRBV30 and J is TRBJ2-7; TRBD1 matches 8 bases. This CDR3 has 14 residues. Germline lookup yields CDR1 GTSNPN and CDR2 SVGIG (reference sequence). V lost 4 bases to trimming and J lost 7 bases; unmatched junction nucleotides: 12. Here the CDR3 reads CAWTRGTGKFEQYF. The CDR3 DNA reads as TGTGCCTGGACTCGAGGGACAGGAAAGTTTGAGCAGTACTTC.